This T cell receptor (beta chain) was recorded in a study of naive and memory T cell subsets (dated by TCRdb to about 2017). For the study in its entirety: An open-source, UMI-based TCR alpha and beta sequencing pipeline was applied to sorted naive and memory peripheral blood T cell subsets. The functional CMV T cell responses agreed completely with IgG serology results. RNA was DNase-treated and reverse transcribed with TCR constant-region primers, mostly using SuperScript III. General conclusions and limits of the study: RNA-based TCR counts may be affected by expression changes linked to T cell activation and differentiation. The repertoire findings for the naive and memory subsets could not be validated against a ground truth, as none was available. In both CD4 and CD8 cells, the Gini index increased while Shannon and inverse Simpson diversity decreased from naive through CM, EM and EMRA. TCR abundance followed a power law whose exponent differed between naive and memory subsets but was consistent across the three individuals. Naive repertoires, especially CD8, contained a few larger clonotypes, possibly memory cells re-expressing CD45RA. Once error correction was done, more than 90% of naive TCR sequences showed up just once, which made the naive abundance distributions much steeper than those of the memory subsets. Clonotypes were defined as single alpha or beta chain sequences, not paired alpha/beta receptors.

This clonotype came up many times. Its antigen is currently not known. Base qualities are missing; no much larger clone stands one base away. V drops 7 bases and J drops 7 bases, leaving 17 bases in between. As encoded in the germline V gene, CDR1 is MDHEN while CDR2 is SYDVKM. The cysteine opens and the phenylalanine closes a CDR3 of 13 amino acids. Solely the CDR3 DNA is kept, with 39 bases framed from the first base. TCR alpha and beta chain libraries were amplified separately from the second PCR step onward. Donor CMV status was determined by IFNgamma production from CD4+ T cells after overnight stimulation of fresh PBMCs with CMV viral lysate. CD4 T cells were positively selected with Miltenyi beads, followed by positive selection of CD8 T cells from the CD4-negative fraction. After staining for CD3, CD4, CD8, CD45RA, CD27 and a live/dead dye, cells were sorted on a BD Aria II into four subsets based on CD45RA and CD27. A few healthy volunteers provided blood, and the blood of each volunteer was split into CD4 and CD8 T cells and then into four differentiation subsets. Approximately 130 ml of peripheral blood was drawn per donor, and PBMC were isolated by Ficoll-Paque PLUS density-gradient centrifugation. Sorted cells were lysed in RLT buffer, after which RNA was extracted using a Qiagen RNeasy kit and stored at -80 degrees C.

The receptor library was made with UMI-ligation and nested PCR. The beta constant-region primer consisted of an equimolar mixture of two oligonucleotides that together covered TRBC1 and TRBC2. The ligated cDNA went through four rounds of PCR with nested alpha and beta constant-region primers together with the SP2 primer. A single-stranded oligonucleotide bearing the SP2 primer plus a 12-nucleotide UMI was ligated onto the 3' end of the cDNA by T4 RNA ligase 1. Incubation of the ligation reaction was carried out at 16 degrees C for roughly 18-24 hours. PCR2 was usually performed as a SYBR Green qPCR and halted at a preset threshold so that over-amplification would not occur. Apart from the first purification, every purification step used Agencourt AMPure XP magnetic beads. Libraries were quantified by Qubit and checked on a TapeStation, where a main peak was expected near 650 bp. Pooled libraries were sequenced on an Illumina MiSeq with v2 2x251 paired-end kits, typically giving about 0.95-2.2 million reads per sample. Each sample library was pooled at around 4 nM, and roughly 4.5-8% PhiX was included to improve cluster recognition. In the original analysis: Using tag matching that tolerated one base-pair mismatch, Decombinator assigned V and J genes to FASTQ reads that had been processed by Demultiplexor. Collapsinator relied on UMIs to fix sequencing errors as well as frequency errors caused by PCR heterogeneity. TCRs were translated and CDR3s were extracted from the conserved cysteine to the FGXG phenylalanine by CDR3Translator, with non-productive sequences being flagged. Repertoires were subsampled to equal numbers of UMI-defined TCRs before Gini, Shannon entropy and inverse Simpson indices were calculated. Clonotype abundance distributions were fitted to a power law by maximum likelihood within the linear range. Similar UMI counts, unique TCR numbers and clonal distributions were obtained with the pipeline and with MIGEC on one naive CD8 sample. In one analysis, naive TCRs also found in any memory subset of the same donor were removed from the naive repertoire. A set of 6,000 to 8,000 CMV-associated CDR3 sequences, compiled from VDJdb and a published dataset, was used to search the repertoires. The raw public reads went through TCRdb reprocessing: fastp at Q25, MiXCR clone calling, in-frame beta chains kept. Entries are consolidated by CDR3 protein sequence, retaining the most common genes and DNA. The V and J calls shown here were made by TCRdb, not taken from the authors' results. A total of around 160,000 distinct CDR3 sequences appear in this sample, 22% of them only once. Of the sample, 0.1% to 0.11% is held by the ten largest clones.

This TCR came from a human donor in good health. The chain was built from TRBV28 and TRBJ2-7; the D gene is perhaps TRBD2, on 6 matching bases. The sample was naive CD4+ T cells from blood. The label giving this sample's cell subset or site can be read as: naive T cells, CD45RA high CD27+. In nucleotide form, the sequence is TGTGCCAGCAAGGAGGGATACCTTGAGGAGCAGTACTTC. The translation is CASKEGYLEEQYF.